This T cell receptor (beta chain) was found in a study of blood T cell repertoires in COVID-19. About the study: The samples span acute and convalescent COVID-19 from the United States, Italy and Spain. PBMCs, B-cell-depleted T cells, or T cells were the source of the cDNA or gDNA that made up the material.

The method was immunoSEQ multiplex PCR; TCRdb's version includes in-frame clones alone and lacks a portion of them. The data contain fewer than 120,000 clones, 60% to 80% of them singletons. V gave up 0 bases and J gave up 5 bases, with 10 bases separating them. CDR1 and CDR2 (germline): MNHNS, SASEGT. The CDR3 consists of 14 residues. The receptor comes from an elderly woman with active or convalescent COVID-19. The sample was peripheral blood. This chain joins TRBV6-1 and TRBJ1-2; D remains unclear. In DNA form, the CDR3 reads TGTGCCAGCAGTGAAGCCTCAGCGGGATATGGCTACACCTTC. This gives the protein CASSEASAGYGYTF.